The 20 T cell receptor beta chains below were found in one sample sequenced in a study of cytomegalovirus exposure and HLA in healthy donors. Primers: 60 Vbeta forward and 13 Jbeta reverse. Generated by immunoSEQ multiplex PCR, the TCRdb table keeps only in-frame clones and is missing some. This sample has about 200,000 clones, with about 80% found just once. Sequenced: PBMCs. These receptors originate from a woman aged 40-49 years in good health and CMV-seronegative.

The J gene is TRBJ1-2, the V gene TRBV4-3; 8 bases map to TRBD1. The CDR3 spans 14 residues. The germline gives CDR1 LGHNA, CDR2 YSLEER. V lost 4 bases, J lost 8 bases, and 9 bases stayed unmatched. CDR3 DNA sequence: TGCGCCAGCAGCCCTGGGCAGGGGGCAGTCGGCTACACCTTC. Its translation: CASSPGQGAVGYTF.

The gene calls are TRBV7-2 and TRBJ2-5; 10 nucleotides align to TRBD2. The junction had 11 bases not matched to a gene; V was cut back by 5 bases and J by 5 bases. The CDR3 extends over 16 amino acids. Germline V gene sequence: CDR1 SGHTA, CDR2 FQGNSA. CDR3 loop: CASSPNSGRLKETQYF. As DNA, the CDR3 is TGTGCCAGCAGCCCCAATAGCGGGAGGTTGAAGGAGACCCAGTACTTC.

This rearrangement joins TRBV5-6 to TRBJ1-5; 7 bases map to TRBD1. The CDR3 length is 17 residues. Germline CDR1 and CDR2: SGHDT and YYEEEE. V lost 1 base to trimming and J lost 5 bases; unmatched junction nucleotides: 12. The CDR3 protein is CASSLMSGRGFDQPQHF. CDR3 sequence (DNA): TGTGCCAGCAGCTTGATGTCCGGCAGGGGGTTTGATCAGCCCCAGCATTTT.

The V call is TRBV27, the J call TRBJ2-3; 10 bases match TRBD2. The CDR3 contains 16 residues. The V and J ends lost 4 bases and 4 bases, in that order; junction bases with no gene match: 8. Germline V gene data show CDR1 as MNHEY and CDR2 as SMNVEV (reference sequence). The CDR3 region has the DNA TGTGCCAGCAGTTCTTGGGGGAGCGGGAGGGCAGATACGCAGTATTTT. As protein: CASSSWGSGRADTQYF.

The CDR3 sequence: CASSQAEDRASWAFF. The CDR3 bases are TGTGCCAGCAGCCAAGCTGAGGACAGAGCGAGTTGGGCTTTCTTT. The genes are TRBV4-2 and TRBJ1-1; possible D gene TRBD1, 6 bases. CDR1 is LGHNA and CDR2 is YNFKEQ in the germline V gene. This CDR3 is 15 amino acids long. V lost 1 base and J lost 11, with 20 bases in between.

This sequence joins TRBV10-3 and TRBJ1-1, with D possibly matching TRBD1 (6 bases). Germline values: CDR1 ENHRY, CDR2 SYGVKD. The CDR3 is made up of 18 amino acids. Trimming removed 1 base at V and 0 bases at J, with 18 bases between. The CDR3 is CAISEYPPAGEMNTEAFF. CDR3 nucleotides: TGTGCCATCAGTGAGTACCCCCCAGCAGGGGAAATGAACACTGAAGCTTTCTTT.

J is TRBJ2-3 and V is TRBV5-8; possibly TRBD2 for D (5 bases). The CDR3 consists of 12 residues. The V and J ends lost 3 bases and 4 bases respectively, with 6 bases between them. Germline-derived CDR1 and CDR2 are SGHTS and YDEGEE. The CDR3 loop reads CASSSLADTQYF. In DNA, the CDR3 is TGTGCCAGCAGCTCACTAGCAGATACGCAGTATTTT.

Here the CDR3 DNA reads TGTGCCAGCAGCGCCTCCCCGGGACTGCAAGAGACCCAGTACTTC. This translates into CASSASPGLQETQYF. The gene calls are TRBV9 and TRBJ2-5; D may be TRBD2 (6 bases). V was clipped by 3 bases and J by 2 bases, with 14 bases between them. The germline CDR1 and CDR2 sequences are SGDLS and YYNGEE. The CDR3 is made up of 15 amino acids.

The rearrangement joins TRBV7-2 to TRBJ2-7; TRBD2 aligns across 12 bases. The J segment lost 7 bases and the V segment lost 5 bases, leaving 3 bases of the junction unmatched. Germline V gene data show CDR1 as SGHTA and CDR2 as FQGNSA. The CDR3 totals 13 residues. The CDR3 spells CASSVGLAGEQYF. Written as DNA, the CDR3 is TGTGCCAGCAGCGTCGGACTAGCGGGAGAGCAGTACTTC. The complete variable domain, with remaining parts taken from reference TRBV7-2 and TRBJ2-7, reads GAGVSQSPSNKVTEKGKDVELRCDPISGHTALYWYRQSLGQGLEFLIYFQGNSAPDKSGLPSDRFSAERTGGSVSTLTIQRTQQEDSAVYLCASSVGLAGEQYFGPGTRLTVT.

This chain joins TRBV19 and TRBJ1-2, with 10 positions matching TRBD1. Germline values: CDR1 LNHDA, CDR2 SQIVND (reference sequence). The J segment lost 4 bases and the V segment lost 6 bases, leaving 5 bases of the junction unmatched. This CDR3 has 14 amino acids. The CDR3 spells CASRQDRGSYGYTF. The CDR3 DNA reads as TGTGCCAGTAGGCAGGACAGGGGGTCCTATGGCTACACCTTC.

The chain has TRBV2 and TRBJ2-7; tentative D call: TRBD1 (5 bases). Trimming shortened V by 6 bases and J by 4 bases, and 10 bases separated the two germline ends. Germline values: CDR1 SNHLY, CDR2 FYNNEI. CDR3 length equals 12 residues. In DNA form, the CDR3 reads TGTGCCAGCAGACGACAGACTTACGAGCAGTACTTC. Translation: CASRRQTYEQYF.

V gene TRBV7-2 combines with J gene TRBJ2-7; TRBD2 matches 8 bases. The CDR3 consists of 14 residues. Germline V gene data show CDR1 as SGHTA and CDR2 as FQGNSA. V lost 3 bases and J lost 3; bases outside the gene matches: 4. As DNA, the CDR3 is TGTGCCAGCAGCTTCGGCGGGAGGAACTACGAGCAGTACTTC. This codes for CASSFGGRNYEQYF.

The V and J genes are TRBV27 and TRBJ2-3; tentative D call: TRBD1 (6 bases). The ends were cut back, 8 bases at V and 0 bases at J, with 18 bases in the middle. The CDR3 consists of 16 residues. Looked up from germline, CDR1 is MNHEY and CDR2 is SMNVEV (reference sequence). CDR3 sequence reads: CASGLGPGASTDTQYF. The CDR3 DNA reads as TGTGCCAGCGGGCTCGGGCCAGGGGCCAGCACAGATACGCAGTATTTT.

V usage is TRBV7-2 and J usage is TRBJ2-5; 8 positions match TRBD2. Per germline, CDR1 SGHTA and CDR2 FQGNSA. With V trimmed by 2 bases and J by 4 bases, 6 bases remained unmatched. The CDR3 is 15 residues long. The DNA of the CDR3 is TGTGCCAGCAGCTTATTGGGGGCGGGAGGAGAGACCCAGTACTTC. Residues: CASSLLGAGGETQYF.

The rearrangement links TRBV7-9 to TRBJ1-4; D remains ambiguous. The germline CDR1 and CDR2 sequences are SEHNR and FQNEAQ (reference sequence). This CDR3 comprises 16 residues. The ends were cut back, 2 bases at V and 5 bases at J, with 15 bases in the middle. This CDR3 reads CASSLFNGPPNEKLFF. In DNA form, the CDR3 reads TGTGCCAGCAGCTTATTTAATGGGCCTCCAAATGAAAAACTGTTTTTT.

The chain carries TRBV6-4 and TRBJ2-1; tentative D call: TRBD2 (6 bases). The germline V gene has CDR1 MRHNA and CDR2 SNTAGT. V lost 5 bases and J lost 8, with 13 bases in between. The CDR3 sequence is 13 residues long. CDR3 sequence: CASSLRGGDEQFF. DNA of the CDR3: TGTGCCAGCAGTCTCCGTGGAGGGGATGAGCAGTTCTTC.

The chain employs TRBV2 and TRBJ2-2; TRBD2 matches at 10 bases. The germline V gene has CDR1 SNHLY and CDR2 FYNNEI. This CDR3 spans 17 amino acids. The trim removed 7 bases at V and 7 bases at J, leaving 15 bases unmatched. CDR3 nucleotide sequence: TGTGCCAGCACGCTCCTCCTAGCGGGAGAACTGGGCGGGGAGCTGTTTTTT. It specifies CASTLLLAGELGGELFF.

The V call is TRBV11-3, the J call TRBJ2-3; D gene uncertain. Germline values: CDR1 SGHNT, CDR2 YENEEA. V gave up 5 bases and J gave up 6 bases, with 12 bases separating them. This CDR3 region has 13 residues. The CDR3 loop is CASSHSSKDTQYF. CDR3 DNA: TGTGCCAGCAGCCATAGTAGTAAGGATACGCAGTATTTT.

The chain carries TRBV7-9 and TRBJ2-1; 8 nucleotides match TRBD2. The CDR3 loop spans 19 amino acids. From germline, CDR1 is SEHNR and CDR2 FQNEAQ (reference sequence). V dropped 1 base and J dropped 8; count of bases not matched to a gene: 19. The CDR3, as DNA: TGTGCCAGCAGCTTAGGTATGACCTTACTAGCGGACTTCGTGGATGAGCAGTTCTTC. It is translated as CASSLGMTLLADFVDEQFF. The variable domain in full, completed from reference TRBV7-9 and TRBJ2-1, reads DTGVSQNPRHKITKRGQNVTFRCDPISEHNRLYWYRQTLGQGPEFLTYFQNEAQLEKSRLLSDRFSAERPKGSFSTLEIQRTEQGDSAMYLCASSLGMTLLADFVDEQFFGPGTRLTVL.

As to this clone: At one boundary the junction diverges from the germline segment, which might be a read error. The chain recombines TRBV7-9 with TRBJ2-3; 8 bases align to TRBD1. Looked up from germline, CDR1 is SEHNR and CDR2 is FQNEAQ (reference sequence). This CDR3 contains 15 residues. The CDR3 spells CSSSLDRGGTDTQYF. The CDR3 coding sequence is TGTTCCAGCAGCTTAGACAGGGGTGGGACAGATACGCAGTATTTT.